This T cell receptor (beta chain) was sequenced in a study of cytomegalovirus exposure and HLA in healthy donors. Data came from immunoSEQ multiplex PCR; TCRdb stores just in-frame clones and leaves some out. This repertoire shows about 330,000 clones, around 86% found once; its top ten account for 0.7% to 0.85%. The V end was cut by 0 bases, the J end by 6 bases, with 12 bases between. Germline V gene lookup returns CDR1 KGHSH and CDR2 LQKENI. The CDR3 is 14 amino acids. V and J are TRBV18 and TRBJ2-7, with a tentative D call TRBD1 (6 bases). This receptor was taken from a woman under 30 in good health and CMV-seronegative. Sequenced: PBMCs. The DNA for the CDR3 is TGTGCCAGCTCACCACCAATGGGGGCCGGCGAGCAGTACTTC. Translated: CASSPPMGAGEQYF.